The clone carrying this T cell receptor (beta chain) was seen a single time. This sample stems from a study of blood T cell repertoires in COVID-19. For the study at large: From the United States, Italy and Spain came samples of acute and convalescent COVID-19. In each case, the material was cDNA or gDNA derived from T cells, B-cell-depleted T cells, or PBMCs.

The germline V gene has CDR1 SGHNT and CDR2 YYREEE (reference sequence). The CDR3 contains 15 residues. Deletions cut 1 base from V and 1 base from J, with 8 bases between. Original methodology: Estimates of nucleated cell counts were drawn from the amplification of reference gene primers. The assay was immunoSEQ multiplex PCR, and TCRdb's table has in-frame clones only and misses some. That table supplies the V and J calls and clone size; D and trimming were determined from the DNA. This repertoire shows 120,000 to 150,000 clones, about 90% found once; its top ten account for about 2.1%. Source material: peripheral blood. The gene calls are TRBV5-4 and TRBJ2-2, with a tentative D call TRBD1 (6 bases). The TCR sequence derives from a human donor in a cohort sampled during active COVID-19. The DNA for the CDR3 is TGTGCCAGCAGCTTGAAACAGGGGAACACCGGGGAGCTGTTTTTT. It is translated as CASSLKQGNTGELFF.